The T cell receptor beta chain under discussion was sequenced for a study of shared clonotypes between healthy human individuals. Study outcomes and limitations: Relative to memory subsets, naive subsets generally showed larger estimated richness.

Sequencing used immunoSEQ multiplex PCR; TCRdb keeps in-frame clones, though not all of them. The sample has some 1,400,000 clones, over 95% seen once. Concerning this clone itself: Its antigen is not known.

CDR1 MGHRA and CDR2 YSYEKL come from the germline V gene. The J segment lost 9 bases and the V segment lost 3 bases, leaving 18 bases of the junction unmatched. The CDR3 has 18 residues. The rearrangement joins TRBV4-1 to TRBJ2-1, with 9 bases matching TRBD1. The specimen sequenced was naive CD4+ T cells sorted from blood. The subset is: CD45RA+ positively selected. The sequence derives from a man aged 25-45 years in good health. DNA of the CDR3: TGCGCCAGCAGCCAGCCGCCGAACAGGGGGCAGGTACAAGGTGAGCAGTTCTTC. This codes for CASSQPPNRGQVQGEQFF.